Presented here are 27 T cell receptor beta chains from one specimen sequenced in a study of tumor-infiltrating lymphocytes in localized non-small cell lung cancer. Method: immunoSEQ multiplex PCR; TCRdb's copy keeps in-frame clones and lacks some. The sample contains tens of thousands of clones, 50% to 80% of which appear only once. Specimen: lung tumor tissue. Receptors were obtained from a human donor with non-small cell lung cancer.

Here the CDR3 DNA reads TGTGCCAGCAGCCTTAGGGGCCAAGAGACCCAGTACTTC. This encodes CASSLRGQETQYF. The J gene is TRBJ2-5, the V gene TRBV11-3; possible D gene TRBD1, 5 bases. V lost 5 bases and J lost 1, with 8 bases in between. The CDR3 is made up of 13 amino acids. The germline CDR1 and CDR2 sequences are SGHNT and YENEEA.

This sequence joins TRBV6-1 and TRBJ2-6; no reliable D call. Germline loops: CDR1 MNHNS, CDR2 SASEGT. With 2 bases removed from V and 0 bases from J, the gap between germline ends came to 5 bases. The CDR3 sequence is 15 residues long. The CDR3 region has the DNA TGTGCCAGCAGTGAATGGGGCTCTGGGGCCAACGTCCTGACTTTC. It is translated as CASSEWGSGANVLTF.

This chain uses TRBV28 with TRBJ1-4; D uncertain. This CDR3 comprises 12 residues. Looked up from germline, CDR1 is MDHEN and CDR2 is SYDVKM. V was trimmed by 7 bases and J by 5 bases, leaving 8 bases between them. CDR3: CASKQRNEKLFF. The DNA for the CDR3 is TGTGCCAGCAAACAGAGAAATGAAAAACTGTTTTTT.

This clone has a handful of counts. V gene TRBV6-6 combines with J gene TRBJ1-5; D unresolved. Germline lookup yields CDR1 MNHNY and CDR2 SVGAGI (reference sequence). The CDR3 runs to 16 residues. Trimming stripped 5 bases from V and 0 bases from J, with 14 bases between. The CDR3 spells CASSPPRINSNQPQHF. CDR3 DNA sequence: TGTGCCAGCAGTCCTCCCCGGATCAATAGCAATCAGCCCCAGCATTTT.

V and J are TRBV5-5 and TRBJ2-5; possibly TRBD2 for D (5 bases). Germline loops: CDR1 SGHKS, CDR2 YYEKEE (reference sequence). CDR3 length: 14 amino acids. V gave up 6 bases and J gave up 2 bases, with 14 bases separating them. The CDR3 DNA is TGTGCCAGCATGGGGAGTGGCGGACAAGAGACCCAGTACTTC. Translated, it gives CASMGSGGQETQYF.

As for this clone: The germline gene is not matched at one end of the junction; a read error may be the cause. This chain links TRBV7-9 with TRBJ1-4; D is unclear. The CDR3 extends over 12 amino acids. CDR1 and CDR2 from the germline V gene are SEHNR and FQNEAQ (reference sequence). For the CDR3, the DNA is TGTGCCAGCAGTTCCCGAGATGAAAACCTGTTTTTT. This gives the protein CASSSRDENLFF.

V gene TRBV28 combines with J gene TRBJ2-2; D may be TRBD2 (6 bases). CDR3 length: 12 residues. Trimming shortened V by 3 bases and J by 7 bases, and 6 bases separated the two germline ends. Germline V gives CDR1 MDHEN, CDR2 SYDVKM. CDR3 sequence reads: CASSLRGGELFF. The CDR3 bases are TGTGCCAGCAGTTTGCGGGGCGGGGAGCTGTTTTTT.

The rearrangement links TRBV14 to TRBJ2-7; D remains ambiguous. Trimming took 5 bases from V and 3 from J, leaving 8 bases between them. CDR1 and CDR2 (germline): SGHDN, FVKESK. The length of the CDR3 is 12 residues. The CDR3 DNA reads TGTGCCAGCAGCATACATATCTACGAGCAGTACTTC. Its translation: CASSIHIYEQYF.

This chain joins TRBV18 and TRBJ2-7, with D hard to call. Germline CDR1 and CDR2: KGHSH and LQKENI. The CDR3 is 13 residues long. Trimming removed 6 bases at V and 5 bases at J, with 14 bases between. CDR3 nucleotides: TGTGCCAGCTCGCGTTCCCTCCGAGACGAGCAGTACTTC. Protein product: CASSRSLRDEQYF.

This chain links TRBV6-6 with TRBJ2-2; D unresolved. The CDR3 totals 11 residues. Trimming cost V 8 bases and J 6 bases, with 7 bases left between them. Per germline, CDR1 MNHNY and CDR2 SVGAGI (reference sequence). The CDR3 DNA reads as TGTGCCAGCCGTAAGGCCGGGGAGCTGTTTTTT. Protein product: CASRKAGELFF.

This clone was recorded once. V is TRBV2 and J is TRBJ1-3, with D uncertain. The CDR3 has 11 residues. Germline V CDR1 and CDR2: SNHLY, FYNNEI. V gave up 3 bases and J gave up 6 bases, with 3 bases separating them. Here the CDR3 DNA reads TGTGCCAGCAGTGAGGAAAACACCATATATTTT. As protein: CASSEENTIYF.

The chain links TRBV2 to TRBJ2-5, with D tentatively TRBD2 (6 bases). CDR1 SNHLY and CDR2 FYNNEI come from the germline V gene. This CDR3 contains 12 residues. Between the trimmed V and J ends, which lost 3 bases and 5 bases, there was a span of 7 bases. The CDR3 bases are TGTGCCAGCAGTGATCGGGGGGAGACCCAGTACTTC. It specifies CASSDRGETQYF.

This clone was counted only a few times. The chain recombines TRBV18 with TRBJ1-1; tentatively, D is TRBD1 (5 bases). V lost 0 bases to trimming and J lost 2 bases, with 10 bases between them. Germline V lookup: CDR1 KGHSH, CDR2 LQKENI. The CDR3 spans 15 residues. For the CDR3, the DNA is TGTGCCAGCTCACCACCGGCAGGGCGAAACACTGAAGCTTTCTTT. Translation: CASSPPAGRNTEAFF.

The chain couples TRBV9 to TRBJ2-1; possible D gene TRBD1, 7 bases. The ends were cut back, 4 bases at V and 1 base at J, with 15 bases in the middle. The CDR3 sequence is 16 residues long. CDR1 and CDR2 from the germline V gene are SGDLS and YYNGEE. CDR3 residues: CASSTRGEQSYNEQFF. For the CDR3, the DNA is TGTGCCAGCAGCACCAGGGGGGAGCAGTCCTACAATGAGCAGTTCTTC.

V is TRBV11-2 and J is TRBJ2-5, with TRBD2 matching 7 bases. Unmatched junction bases numbered 3, after V lost 3 bases and J lost 5 bases. CDR3 size: 13 residues. CDR1 SGHAT and CDR2 FQNNGV come from the germline V gene. The CDR3 here is CASSFPGGETQYF. CDR3 DNA sequence: TGTGCCAGCAGCTTCCCCGGGGGGGAGACCCAGTACTTC.

The CDR3 is CATSTRQGTNTIYF. The CDR3 bases are TGTGCCACCAGCACACGACAGGGGACGAACACCATATATTTT. The chain joins TRBV15 to TRBJ1-3; TRBD1 agrees at 8 bases. The CDR3 has 14 residues. J lost 7 bases, V lost 4 bases, and 6 bases had no gene match. The germline V gene has CDR1 LNHNV and CDR2 YYDKDF (reference sequence).

The chain carries TRBV30 and TRBJ2-7, with D tentatively TRBD1 (5 bases). This CDR3 has 12 amino acids. CDR1 is GTSNPN, CDR2 SVGIG, per germline (reference sequence). Trimming removed 2 bases from V and 3 bases from J, with 8 bases in between. The CDR3 spells CAWSRGYYEQYF. CDR3 nucleotides: TGTGCCTGGAGTAGGGGTTACTACGAGCAGTACTTC.

J is TRBJ2-2 and V is TRBV5-1; TRBD1 agrees at 7 bases. Per the germline V gene, CDR1 is SGHRS and CDR2 is YFSETQ. The CDR3 extends over 14 amino acids. Unmatched junction bases numbered 6, after V lost 4 bases and J lost 6 bases. The CDR3: CASSDYRGSGELFF. As DNA, the CDR3 is TGCGCCAGCAGCGACTACAGGGGCTCCGGGGAGCTGTTTTTT.

This clone is medium-sized (0.01 to 0.1%) in the sample. V is TRBV18 and J is TRBJ2-2; D not certain. The CDR3 sequence is 12 residues long. The germline gives CDR1 KGHSH, CDR2 LQKENI. Deletions cut 2 bases from V and 9 bases from J, with 7 bases between. The CDR3 protein is CASSPAIRELFF. The CDR3 DNA sequence: TGTGCCAGCTCACCAGCGATCCGGGAGCTGTTTTTT.

In its sample, this clone was seen once. The chain has TRBV2 and TRBJ2-2; the match to TRBD2 covers 7 bases. The germline V gene encodes CDR1 SNHLY and CDR2 FYNNEI. This CDR3 has 15 residues. Germline trimming cut 6 bases from V and 2 bases from J; bases unmatched to any gene: 6. The CDR3 bases are TGTGCCAGCAGGGTAGGACTAGGAAACACCGGGGAGCTGTTTTTT. Translated: CASRVGLGNTGELFF.

The chain uses TRBV7-6 and TRBJ1-2; possibly TRBD1 for D (6 bases). V was trimmed by 1 base and J by 6 bases, leaving 9 bases between them. Germline V lookup: CDR1 SGHVS, CDR2 FNYEAQ. This CDR3 has 13 residues. The CDR3 nucleotides read TGTGCCAGCAGCTTAGTTGAGGGGGATGGCTACACCTTC. Translated, it gives CASSLVEGDGYTF.

This chain uses TRBV7-2 with TRBJ2-1; the match to TRBD2 covers 11 bases. Trimming cost V 5 bases and J 7 bases; bases outside gene matches: 4. Germline loops: CDR1 SGHTA, CDR2 FQGNSA. The CDR3 runs 14 residues. The DNA of the CDR3 is TGTGCCAGCAGCGGGACTAGCGGACTGAATGAGCAGTTCTTC. Its protein product is CASSGTSGLNEQFF.

The chain joins TRBV18 to TRBJ2-7; D is undetermined. Trimming took 0 bases from V and 7 from J, leaving 10 bases between them. The CDR3 length is 13 residues. Germline assignment: CDR1 KGHSH and CDR2 LQKENI. Here the CDR3 DNA reads TGTGCCAGCTCACCACCTGGGCCGGATGAGCAGTACTTC. The encoded protein is CASSPPGPDEQYF.

The rearrangement uses TRBV5-4 and TRBJ2-7; D not certain. There are 12 residues in the CDR3. The ends were cut back, 2 bases at V and 8 bases at J, with 11 bases in the middle. Germline V gives CDR1 SGHNT, CDR2 YYREEE (reference sequence). CDR3 loop: CASSFTKEKQYF. As DNA, the CDR3 is TGTGCCAGCAGCTTTACTAAAGAGAAGCAGTACTTC.

The chain combines TRBV5-6 with TRBJ1-1, with D tentatively TRBD1 (5 bases). Germline CDR1 SGHDT, CDR2 YYEEEE. The CDR3 loop spans 14 amino acids. The V and J ends lost 3 bases and 6 bases respectively, with 15 bases between them. CDR3 nucleotides: TGTGCCAGCAGCTGGCGGGACTCGGAGCCTGAAGCTTTCTTT. Protein sequence: CASSWRDSEPEAFF.

The rearrangement links TRBV5-4 to TRBJ2-3; 12 positions match TRBD2. With V trimmed by 3 bases and J by 2 bases, 4 bases remained unmatched. This CDR3 is 16 amino acids long. From germline, CDR1 is SGHNT and CDR2 YYREEE (reference sequence). The CDR3 reads CASSSTSGGFTDTQYF. CDR3 bases: TGTGCCAGCAGCTCGACTAGCGGGGGATTCACAGATACGCAGTATTTT.

V and J are TRBV19 and TRBJ1-1; no clear D. The V gene lost 3 bases and the J gene lost 2 bases, with 16 bases spanning the gap. Germline V gene lookup returns CDR1 LNHDA and CDR2 SQIVND (reference sequence). The CDR3 length is 16 residues. The CDR3 protein is CASSIRGDLINTEAFF. The CDR3 DNA sequence: TGTGCCAGTAGTATCCGAGGCGACCTCATTAACACTGAAGCTTTCTTT.